These T cell receptor beta chains were read from a single sample in a study of blood T cell repertoires in COVID-19. Using immunoSEQ multiplex PCR, the repertoire was profiled, and TCRdb retains in-frame clones only, with some absent. The table has about 87,000 clones, roughly 76% seen once. Input material: peripheral blood. Receptor source: a woman between 45 and 65 years old with acute or convalescent COVID-19. The CDR3 runs from the conserved cysteine through the conserved F or W. A D gene is named only where the DNA matches it firmly. Rows give clone size only sometimes, using once, few, many, or a class for an expanded clone.

V: TRBV9; size: NA; J: TRBJ2-7; D: NA; CDR3: CASSADSGEQYF; DNA: TGTGCCAGCAGCGCAGACTCAGGGGAGCAGTACTTC
V: TRBV5-1; size: few; J: TRBJ1-3; D: NA; CDR3: CASSKTTGASGNTIYF; DNA: TGCGCCAGCAGCAAAACGACAGGTGCCTCTGGAAACACCATATATTTT
V: TRBV9; size: NA; J: TRBJ2-2; D: TRBD2; CDR3: CASSTKPSGDGELFF; DNA: TGTGCCAGCAGCACCAAGCCTAGCGGGGACGGGGAGCTGTTTTTT
V: TRBV15; size: NA; J: TRBJ2-7; D: NA; CDR3: CATSRDKSYEQYF; DNA: TGTGCCACCAGCAGAGATAAGAGCTACGAGCAGTACTTC
V: TRBV18; size: NA; J: TRBJ1-1; D: NA; CDR3: CASSRTENTEAFF; DNA: TGTGCCAGCTCCCGAACAGAGAACACTGAAGCTTTCTTT
V: TRBV10-3; size: NA; J: TRBJ2-1; D: NA; CDR3: CAISESSGRGRGEQFF; DNA: TGTGCCATCAGTGAGTCCTCGGGGAGAGGTCGAGGTGAGCAGTTCTTC
V: TRBV30; size: NA; J: TRBJ1-5; D: TRBD1; CDR3: CAWSVGQGPNQPQHF; DNA: TGTGCCTGGAGTGTAGGACAGGGCCCCAATCAGCCCCAGCATTTT
V: TRBV19; size: NA; J: TRBJ2-5; D: NA; CDR3: CATSPQGRFETQYF; DNA: TGTGCCACCTCCCCACAGGGCCGATTCGAGACCCAGTACTTC
V: TRBV6-5; size: NA; J: TRBJ2-5; D: TRBD2; CDR3: CASTRTREETQYF; DNA: TGTGCCAGCACACGGACTAGGGAAGAGACCCAGTACTTC
V: TRBV5-5; size: NA; J: TRBJ2-5; D: NA; CDR3: CASSFGREGETQYF; DNA: TGTGCCAGCAGCTTCGGCAGGGAAGGAGAGACCCAGTACTTC
V: TRBV9; size: NA; J: TRBJ2-5; D: NA; CDR3: CASSLGGGAVGETQYF; DNA: TGTGCCAGCAGCCTGGGAGGGGGTGCCGTGGGAGAGACCCAGTACTTC
V: TRBV7-2; size: once; J: TRBJ1-2; D: TRBD1; CDR3: CASSLGQGTYGYTF; DNA: TGTGCCAGCAGCTTAGGACAGGGGACGTATGGCTACACCTTC
V: TRBV18; size: NA; J: TRBJ1-2; D: TRBD1; CDR3: CASSQQGNYGYTF; DNA: TGTGCCAGCTCTCAACAGGGGAACTATGGCTACACCTTC
V: TRBV19; size: NA; J: TRBJ1-4; D: NA; CDR3: CASGTRAVAGEKLFF; DNA: TGTGCGTCCGGGACAAGGGCAGTCGCGGGTGAAAAACTGTTTTTT
V: TRBV7-8; size: NA; J: TRBJ1-3; D: NA; CDR3: CASSLGLVGNTIYF; DNA: TGTGCCAGCAGCTTAGGACTGGTGGGAAACACCATATATTTT
V: TRBV6-5; size: few; J: TRBJ1-2; D: TRBD1; CDR3: CASSYTLGQYGYTF; DNA: TGTGCCAGCAGTTACACCTTGGGACAGTATGGCTACACCTTC
V: TRBV2; size: NA; J: TRBJ1-6; D: TRBD1; CDR3: CASSDIGGGNSPLHF; DNA: TGTGCCAGCAGTGATATAGGGGGCGGTAATTCACCCCTCCACTTT
V: TRBV5-1; size: NA; J: TRBJ1-2; D: TRBD1; CDR3: CASSFGQGADYGYTF; DNA: TGCGCCAGCAGCTTTGGACAGGGGGCGGACTATGGCTACACCTTC